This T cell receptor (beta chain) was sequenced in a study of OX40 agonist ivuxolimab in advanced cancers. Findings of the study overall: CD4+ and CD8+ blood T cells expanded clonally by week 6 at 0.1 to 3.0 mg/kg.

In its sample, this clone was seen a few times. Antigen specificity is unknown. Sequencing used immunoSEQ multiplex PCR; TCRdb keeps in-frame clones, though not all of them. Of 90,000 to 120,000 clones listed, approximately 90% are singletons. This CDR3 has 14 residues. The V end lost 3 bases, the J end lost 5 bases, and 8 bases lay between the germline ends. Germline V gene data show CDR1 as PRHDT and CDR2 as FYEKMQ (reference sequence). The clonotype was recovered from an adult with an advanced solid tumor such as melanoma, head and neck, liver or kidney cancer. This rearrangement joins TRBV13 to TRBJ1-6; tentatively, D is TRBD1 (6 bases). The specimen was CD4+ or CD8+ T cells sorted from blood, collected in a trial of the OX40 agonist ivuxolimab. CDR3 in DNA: TGTGCCAGCAGCTTTCAGGGGAATAATTCACCCCTCCACTTT. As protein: CASSFQGNNSPLHF.